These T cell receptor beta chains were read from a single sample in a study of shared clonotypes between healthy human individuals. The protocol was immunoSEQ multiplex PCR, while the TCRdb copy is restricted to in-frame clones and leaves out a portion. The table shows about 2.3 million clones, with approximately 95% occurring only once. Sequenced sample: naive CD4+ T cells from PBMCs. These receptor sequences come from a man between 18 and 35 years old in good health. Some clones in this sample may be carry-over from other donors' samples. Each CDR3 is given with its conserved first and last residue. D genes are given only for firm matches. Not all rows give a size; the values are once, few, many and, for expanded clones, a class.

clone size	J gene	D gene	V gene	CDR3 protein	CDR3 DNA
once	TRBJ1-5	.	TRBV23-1	CASSQSWPRYRYGQPQHF	TGCGCCAGCAGTCAATCTTGGCCTCGTTACAGGTATGGTCAGCCCCAGCATTTT
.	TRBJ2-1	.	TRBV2	CASSGGGAYNEQFF	TGTGCCAGCAGTGGGGGCGGGGCGTACAATGAGCAGTTCTTC
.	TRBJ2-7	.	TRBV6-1	CASSGSSRGGTYEQYF	TGTGCCAGCAGTGGCTCGTCCAGGGGGGGGACCTACGAGCAGTACTTC
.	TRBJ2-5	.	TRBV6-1	CASGNLRIQETQYF	TGTGCCAGCGGCAACCTCAGGATCCAAGAGACCCAGTACTTC
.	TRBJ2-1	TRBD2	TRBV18	CASSPNSGSNEQFF	TGTGCCAGCTCACCCAATAGCGGGAGCAATGAGCAGTTCTTC
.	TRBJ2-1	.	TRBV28	CASSSPLTRYNEQFF	TGTGCCAGCAGTTCCCCTTTGACTCGGTACAATGAGCAGTTCTTC
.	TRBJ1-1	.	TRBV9	CASSVGWKGTEAFF	TGTGCCAGCAGCGTAGGTTGGAAGGGGACTGAAGCTTTCTTT
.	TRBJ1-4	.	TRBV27	CASSFIGEKLFF	TGTGCCAGCAGTTTCATAGGGGAAAAACTGTTTTTT
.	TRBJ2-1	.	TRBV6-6	CASSYGGARNYNEQFF	TGTGCCAGCAGTTACGGGGGGGCCCGAAACTACAATGAGCAGTTCTTC
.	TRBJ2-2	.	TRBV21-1	CASSKGTGGDTGELFF	TGTGCCAGCAGCAAAGGGACAGGGGGTGACACCGGGGAGCTGTTTTTT
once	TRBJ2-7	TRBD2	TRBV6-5	CASTAGLASEQYF	TGTGCCAGCACCGCGGGACTAGCCTCCGAGCAGTACTTC
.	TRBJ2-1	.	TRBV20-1	CSAPGANEQFF	TGCAGTGCCCCGGGGGCCAATGAGCAGTTCTTC